This T cell receptor (beta chain) was sequenced during a study of graft-versus-host responses after intestinal transplantation. Sequenced by immunoSEQ multiplex PCR; TCRdb stores in-frame clones only, minus some. The repertoire holds about 120,000 clones, with approximately 90% as singletons. Trimming removed 6 bases from V and 0 bases from J, with 12 bases in between. This CDR3 is 15 amino acids long. Germline V lookup: CDR1 MDHEN, CDR2 SYDVKM. This clone was seen a single time. Its target is not known. General observations from the study: Elevated graft-versus-host to host-versus-graft clonal ratios in allografts were recorded for patients with graft-donor T cell macrochimerism.

This chain uses TRBV28 with TRBJ2-4; D remains unclear. The specimen was unstimulated CD4+ T cells sorted from spleen or lymph node cells, collected before intestinal transplant. The origin of this receptor is a human donor who received an intestinal transplant. This CDR3 is CASSSMSGAKNIQYF. The CDR3 region has the DNA TGTGCCAGCAGCTCTATGTCGGGAGCCAAAAACATTCAGTACTTC.